This TCR beta chain is drawn from a study of T cells after yellow fever vaccination. TCRdb re-derived calls from the 5' RACE reads in MiXCR, one entry per CDR3 protein. The profile shows 50,000 to 60,000 distinct CDR3 sequences, about 6.3% of them singletons. Findings and limits, study-wide: There was a small share of clonotypes that showed up in both the CD4 and CD8 compartments.

Germline V lookup: CDR1 LGHNA, CDR2 YSLEER. Trimming shortened V by 4 bases and J by 0 bases, and 21 bases separated the two germline ends. This CDR3 spans 18 amino acids. The input for sequencing was CD8+ T cells not binding an NS4B(214-222) dextramer, sorted from PBMCs, taken roughly 46 days after the first yellow fever vaccination. The clonotype originates from a man younger than 35 who received the YFV17D yellow fever vaccine. The rearrangement links TRBV4-3 to TRBJ1-1; D possibly corresponds to TRBD1 (5 bases). CDR3 nucleotides: TGCGCCAGCAGCCCGACCTCGGACATCTTGGGGGTGAACACTGAAGCTTTCTTT. The encoded protein is CASSPTSDILGVNTEAFF.